This T cell receptor beta chain was recovered during a study of memory CD4+ T cells and cytomegalovirus serostatus. Study-level points and caveats: Suggested: most of the CMV-linked TCR signature lies in CD4+ memory cells. Of about 150 reported CMV TCRbeta sequences, under 80 were found in memory CD4+ repertoires.

Note on this clone: Its antigen is still unknown.

The sort gate was single viable CD3+CD4+CD8-CD45RO+ cells for memory CD4+ T cells. Sequenced by immunoSEQ multiplex PCR; TCRdb stores in-frame clones only, minus some. This sample has roughly 64,000 clones; roughly four fifths occur once, and the top ten carry 0.7% to 0.9%. Per the germline V gene, CDR1 is SGHAT and CDR2 is FQNNGV. The CDR3 is made up of 15 amino acids. Deletions cut 5 bases from V and 4 bases from J, with 17 bases between. Input material: memory CD4+ T cells from blood. The sequence was obtained from an adult in good health and CMV-seronegative. The chain combines TRBV11-2 with TRBJ1-1; D might be TRBD1 (5 bases). CDR3 DNA: TGTGCCAGCAGCAGGCGATCGAGGGGAGGCACTGAAGCTTTCTTT. Translating it yields CASSRRSRGGTEAFF.